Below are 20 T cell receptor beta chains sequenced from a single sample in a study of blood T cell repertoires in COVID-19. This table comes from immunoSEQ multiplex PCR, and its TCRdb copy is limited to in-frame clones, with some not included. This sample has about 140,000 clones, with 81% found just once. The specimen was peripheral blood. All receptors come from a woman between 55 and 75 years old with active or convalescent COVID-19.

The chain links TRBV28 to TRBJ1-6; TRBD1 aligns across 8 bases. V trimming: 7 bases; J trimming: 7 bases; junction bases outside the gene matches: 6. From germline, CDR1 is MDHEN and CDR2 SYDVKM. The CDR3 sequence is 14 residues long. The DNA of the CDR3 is TGTGCCAGCACCCGGACAGGGCTGAATTCACCCCTCCACTTT. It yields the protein CASTRTGLNSPLHF.

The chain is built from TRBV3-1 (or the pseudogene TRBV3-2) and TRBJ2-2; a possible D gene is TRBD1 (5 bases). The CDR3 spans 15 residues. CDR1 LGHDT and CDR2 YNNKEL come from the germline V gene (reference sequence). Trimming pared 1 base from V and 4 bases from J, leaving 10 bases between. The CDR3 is CASSQAQVITGELFF. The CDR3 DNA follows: TGTGCCAGCAGCCAAGCACAGGTAATCACCGGGGAGCTGTTTTTT.

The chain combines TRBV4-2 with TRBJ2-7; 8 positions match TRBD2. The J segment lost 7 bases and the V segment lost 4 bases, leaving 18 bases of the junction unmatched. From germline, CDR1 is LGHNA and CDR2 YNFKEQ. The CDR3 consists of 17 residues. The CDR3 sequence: CASSPPIAAGGAGEQYF. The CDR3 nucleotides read TGTGCCAGCAGCCCGCCAATAGCTGCGGGAGGAGCGGGGGAGCAGTACTTC.

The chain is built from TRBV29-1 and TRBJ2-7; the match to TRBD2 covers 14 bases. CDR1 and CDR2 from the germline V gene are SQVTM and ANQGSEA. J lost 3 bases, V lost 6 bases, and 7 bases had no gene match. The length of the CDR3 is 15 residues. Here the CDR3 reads CSVWTSGRSFYEQYF. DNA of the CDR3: TGCAGCGTATGGACTAGCGGGAGGTCGTTCTACGAGCAGTACTTC.

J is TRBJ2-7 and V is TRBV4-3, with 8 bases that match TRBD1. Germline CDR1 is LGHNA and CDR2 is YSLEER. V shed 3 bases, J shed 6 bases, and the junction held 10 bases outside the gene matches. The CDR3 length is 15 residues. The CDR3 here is CASSQHPGQVTEQYF. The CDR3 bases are TGCGCCAGCAGCCAGCATCCGGGACAGGTAACCGAGCAGTACTTC.

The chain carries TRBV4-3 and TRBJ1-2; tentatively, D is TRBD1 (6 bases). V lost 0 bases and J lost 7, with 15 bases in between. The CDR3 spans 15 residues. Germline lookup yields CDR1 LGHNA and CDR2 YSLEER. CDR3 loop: CASSQDTGTLGGYTF. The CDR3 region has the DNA TGCGCCAGCAGCCAAGATACAGGGACCCTAGGTGGCTACACCTTC.

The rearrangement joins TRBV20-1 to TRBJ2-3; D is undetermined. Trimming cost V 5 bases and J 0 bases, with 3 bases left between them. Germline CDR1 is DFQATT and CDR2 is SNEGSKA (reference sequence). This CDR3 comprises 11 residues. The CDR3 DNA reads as TGCAGTGCTCCTAGCACAGATACGCAGTATTTT. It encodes CSAPSTDTQYF.

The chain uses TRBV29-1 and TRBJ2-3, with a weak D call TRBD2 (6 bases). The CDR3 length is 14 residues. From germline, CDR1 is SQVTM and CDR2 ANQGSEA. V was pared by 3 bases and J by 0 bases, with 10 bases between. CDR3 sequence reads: CSVEAGSSTDTQYF. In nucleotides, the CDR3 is TGCAGCGTTGAGGCGGGGAGCAGCACAGATACGCAGTATTTT.

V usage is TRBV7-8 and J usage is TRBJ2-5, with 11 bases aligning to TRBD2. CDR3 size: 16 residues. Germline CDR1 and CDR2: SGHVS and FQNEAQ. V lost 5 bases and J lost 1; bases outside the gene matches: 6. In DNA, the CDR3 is TGTGCCAGCAGCCTCACGCTAGCGGGAGGCCAAGAGACCCAGTACTTC. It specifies CASSLTLAGGQETQYF.

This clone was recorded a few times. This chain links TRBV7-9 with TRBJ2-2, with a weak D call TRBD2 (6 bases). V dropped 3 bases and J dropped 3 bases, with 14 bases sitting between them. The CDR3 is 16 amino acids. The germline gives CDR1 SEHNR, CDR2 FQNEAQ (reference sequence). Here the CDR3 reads CASSFGRLGDTGELFF. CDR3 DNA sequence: TGTGCCAGCAGCTTTGGACGACTAGGGGACACCGGGGAGCTGTTTTTT.

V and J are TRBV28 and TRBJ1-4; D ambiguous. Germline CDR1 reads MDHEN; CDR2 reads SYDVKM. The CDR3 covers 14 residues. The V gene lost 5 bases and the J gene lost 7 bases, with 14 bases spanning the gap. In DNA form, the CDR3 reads TGTGCCAGCAGTACCCTTATTGTCGGTGAAAAACTGTTTTTT. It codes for CASSTLIVGEKLFF.

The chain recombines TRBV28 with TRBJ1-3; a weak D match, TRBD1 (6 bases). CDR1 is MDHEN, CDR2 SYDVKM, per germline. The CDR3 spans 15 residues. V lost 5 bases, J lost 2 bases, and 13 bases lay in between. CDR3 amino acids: CASSPTGTPGNTIYF. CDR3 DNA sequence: TGTGCCAGCAGTCCTACCGGGACACCTGGAAACACCATATATTTT.

CDR3 nucleotides: TGTGCCAGCAGCAAGAGGCTAGCGGACAATGAGCAGTTCTTC. Translating it yields CASSKRLADNEQFF. The chain joins TRBV21-1 to TRBJ2-1; TRBD2 reflects the table's D call only, with no check against the DNA. TRBV21-1 is shown as a pseudogene. The CDR3 sequence is 14 residues long.

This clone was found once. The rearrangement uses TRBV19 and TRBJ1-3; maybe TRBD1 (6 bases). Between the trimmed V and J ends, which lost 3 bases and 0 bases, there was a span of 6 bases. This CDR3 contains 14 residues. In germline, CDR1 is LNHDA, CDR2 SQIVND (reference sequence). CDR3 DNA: TGTGCCAGTAGTATGGACAGCTCTGGAAACACCATATATTTT. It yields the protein CASSMDSSGNTIYF.

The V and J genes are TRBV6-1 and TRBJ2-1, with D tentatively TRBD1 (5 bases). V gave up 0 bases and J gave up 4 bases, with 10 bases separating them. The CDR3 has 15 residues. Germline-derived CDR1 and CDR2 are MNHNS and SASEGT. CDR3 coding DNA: TGTGCCAGCAGTGAAGCCGACAGCGTTTACAATGAGCAGTTCTTC. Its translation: CASSEADSVYNEQFF.

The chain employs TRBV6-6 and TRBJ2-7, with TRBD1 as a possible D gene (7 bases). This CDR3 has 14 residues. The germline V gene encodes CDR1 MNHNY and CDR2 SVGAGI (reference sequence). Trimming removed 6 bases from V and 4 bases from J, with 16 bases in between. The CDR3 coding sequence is TGTGCCAGCAGGTCCGCGGGACAGCCTTACGAGCAGTACGTC. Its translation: CASRSAGQPYEQYV.

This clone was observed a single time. CDR3: CASSLNRGYEQYF. Here the CDR3 DNA reads TGCGCCAGCAGCCTGAACCGGGGCTACGAGCAGTACTTC. The rearrangement uses TRBV4-1 and TRBJ2-7, with D maybe TRBD2 (5 bases). The CDR3 is 13 amino acids. V was pared by 4 bases and J by 3 bases, with 10 bases between. The germline V gene encodes CDR1 MGHRA and CDR2 YSYEKL.

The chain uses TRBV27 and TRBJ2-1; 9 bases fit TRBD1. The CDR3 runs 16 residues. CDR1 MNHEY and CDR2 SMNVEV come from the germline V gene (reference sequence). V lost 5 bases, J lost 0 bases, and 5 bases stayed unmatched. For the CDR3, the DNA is TGTGCCAGCAGTAGGGGGACAGGGAGCTCCTACAATGAGCAGTTCTTC. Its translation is CASSRGTGSSYNEQFF.

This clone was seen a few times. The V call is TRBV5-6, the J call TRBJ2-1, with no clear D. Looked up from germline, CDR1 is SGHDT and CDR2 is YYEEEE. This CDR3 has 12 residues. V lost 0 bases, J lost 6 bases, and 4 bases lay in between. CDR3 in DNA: TGTGCCAGCAGCTTGGTTCGCAATGAGCAGTTCTTC. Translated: CASSLVRNEQFF.

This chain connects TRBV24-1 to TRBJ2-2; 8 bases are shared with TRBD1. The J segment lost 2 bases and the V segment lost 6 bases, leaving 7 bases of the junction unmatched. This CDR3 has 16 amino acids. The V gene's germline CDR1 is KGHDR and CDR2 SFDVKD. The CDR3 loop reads CATSRRQGANTGELFF. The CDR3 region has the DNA TGTGCCACCAGTAGGAGGCAGGGGGCAAACACCGGGGAGCTGTTTTTT.